Listed here are 29 T cell receptor beta chains from one sample, sequenced in a study of molecular identifiers for immune sequencing clone quantification. TCRdb used MiXCR to reprocess the PCR reads, holding one entry per CDR3 protein. Altogether about 510,000 distinct CDR3 sequences are present, under 30% being singletons, with the ten largest covering under 0.8%. The sequencing sample was made of naive CD8+ T cells from blood, with Jurkat cell RNA spiked in. The subset is: FACS-sorted CD8+CD4-CCR7+CD45RA+ naive T cells. These receptors came from a human donor in good health. Some libraries in this study had Jurkat cell RNA spiked in.

This clonotype was recorded a few times. This chain uses TRBV19 with TRBJ2-7; the D gene could be TRBD1 or TRBD2 (6 bases each). The CDR3 is made up of 15 amino acids. The germline CDR1 and CDR2 sequences are LNHDA and SQIVND (reference sequence). Trimming stripped 0 bases from V and 3 bases from J, with 12 bases between. In DNA, the CDR3 is TGTGCCAGTAGTATAGATCGGGGGCAGAACTACGAGCAGTACTTC. Its protein is CASSIDRGQNYEQYF.

This clonotype was seen many times. The genes are TRBV27 and TRBJ2-7, with 9 bases lining up with TRBD2. Germline V gene sequence: CDR1 MNHEY, CDR2 SMNVEV (reference sequence). V lost 4 bases, J lost 6 bases, and 7 bases stayed unmatched. This CDR3 has 14 amino acids. The CDR3: CASSSGLARGEQYF. In DNA form, the CDR3 reads TGTGCCAGCAGTTCCGGACTAGCGAGGGGCGAGCAGTACTTC.

A word on this clonotype: One base away lies a much larger clone, so this may be a sequencing read error. V and J are TRBV7-9 and TRBJ2-7, with D possibly TRBD2 on 5 matching bases. The germline V gene encodes CDR1 SEHNR and CDR2 FQNEAQ (reference sequence). This CDR3 contains 12 residues. The CDR3, as DNA: TGTGCCAGCAGCCCGGGGTACTACGAGCGGTACTTC. Translated: CASSPGYYERYF.

The chain employs TRBV11-2 and TRBJ1-3; no clear D gene. This CDR3 has 18 amino acids. Germline CDR1 and CDR2: SGHAT and FQNNGV. The V end was cut by 1 base, the J end by 0 bases, with 16 bases between. Written as DNA, the CDR3 is TGTGCCAGCAGCTTAGGAACGGGCAGCTTCCGCTCTGGAAACACCATATATTTT. Protein sequence: CASSLGTGSFRSGNTIYF.

This clonotype was recorded at least ten times. As DNA, the CDR3 is TGTGCCAGCAGTGAAGCGATTGGACTAGTCCTGTACGAGCAGTACTTC. Translating gives CASSEAIGLVLYEQYF. The chain combines TRBV2 with TRBJ2-7; 7 bases fit TRBD2. Germline CDR1 reads SNHLY; CDR2 reads FYNNEI. This CDR3 region has 16 residues. V trimming: 0 bases; J trimming: 4 bases; junction bases outside the gene matches: 9.

The chain couples TRBV28 to TRBJ1-1, with D perhaps matching TRBD1 (6 bases). Germline CDR1 is MDHEN and CDR2 is SYDVKM. V dropped 2 bases and J dropped 1 base, with 20 bases sitting between them. This CDR3 region has 18 residues. CDR3 nucleotides: TGTGCCAGCAGTTTAATTGGTGGGACACAAGACAAGAACACTGAAGCTTTCTTT. It codes for CASSLIGGTQDKNTEAFF.

This clonotype was recorded many times. CDR3 amino acids: CASSWGVYAEAFF. The CDR3 DNA follows: TGTGCCAGCAGTTGGGGGGTTTACGCTGAAGCTTTCTTT. The chain couples TRBV12-3 or TRBV12-4 to TRBJ1-1; a weak D match, TRBD1 (5 bases). The CDR3 length is 13 residues. Between the trimmed V and J ends, which lost 4 bases and 6 bases, there was a span of 12 bases.

At least ten counts were recorded for this clonotype. V and J are TRBV7-9 and TRBJ1-1; D gene unclear. The CDR3 is 14 amino acids. Germline V gene sequence: CDR1 SEHNR, CDR2 FQNEAQ (reference sequence). V lost 4 bases, J lost 7 bases, and 16 bases lay in between. Written as DNA, the CDR3 is TGTGCCAGCAGCTCTCCCGTGGCCAGAGGTGAAGCTTTCTTT. This codes for CASSSPVARGEAFF. The whole variable domain, filled in from reference TRBV7-9 and TRBJ1-1, reads DTGVSQNPRHKITKRGQNVTFRCDPISEHNRLYWYRQTLGQGPEFLTYFQNEAQLEKSRLLSDRFSAERPKGSFSTLEIQRTEQGDSAMYLCASSSPVARGEAFFGQGTRLTVV.

This clonotype was observed a few times. The chain combines TRBV11-2 with TRBJ1-1; D may be TRBD1 (5 bases). Germline CDR1 reads SGHAT; CDR2 reads FQNNGV. The ends were cut back, 0 bases at V and 8 bases at J, with 10 bases in the middle. The CDR3 runs 13 residues. The CDR3 DNA reads as TGTGCCAGCAGCTTAGACGGGGCTCCAGAAGCTTTCTTT. Translation: CASSLDGAPEAFF.

This clonotype was recorded many times. V usage is TRBV7-2 and J usage is TRBJ1-6; D gene uncertain. Per the germline V gene, CDR1 is SGHTA and CDR2 is FQGNSA. V lost 10 bases, J lost 1 base, and 14 bases lay in between. The CDR3 spans 15 residues. The CDR3 sequence is CAIGEPLSYNSPLHF. CDR3 nucleotides: TGTGCCATTGGGGAGCCTTTGTCCTATAATTCACCCCTCCACTTT. The full variable domain, rest sourced from reference TRBV7-2 and TRBJ1-6, is GAGVSQSPSNKVTEKGKDVELRCDPISGHTALYWYRQSLGQGLEFLIYFQGNSAPDKSGLPSDRFSAERTGGSVSTLTIQRTQQEDSAVYLCAIGEPLSYNSPLHFGNGTRLTVT.

Written as DNA, the CDR3 is TGTGCCAGCAGCTTAGATCCATTCGCGGGAGGGCTCAATGAGCAGTTCTTC. This translates into CASSLDPFAGGLNEQFF. This chain connects TRBV11-2 to TRBJ2-1; TRBD2 agrees at 9 bases. CDR3 length equals 17 residues. CDR1 and CDR2 from the germline V gene are SGHAT and FQNNGV. V shed 0 bases and J 6 bases; nucleotides not matched to a gene: 9.

To note about this clonotype: This may arise from a read error, as a much more abundant clone is one base away. The chain couples TRBV14 to TRBJ2-6; 15 bases match TRBD2. The CDR3 is made up of 19 amino acids. Per the germline V gene, CDR1 is SGHDN and CDR2 is FVKESK. V trimming: 5 bases; J trimming: 3 bases; junction bases outside the gene matches: 8. The CDR3 region is CASSSWTSGRALGANVLTF. DNA for the CDR3: TGTGCCAGCAGCTCCTGGACTAGCGGGAGGGCCCTTGGGGCCAACGTCCTGACTTTC.

This clonotype was picked up many times. The chain is built from TRBV30 and TRBJ1-1; TRBD1 might be the D (5 bases). Germline loops: CDR1 GTSNPN, CDR2 SVGIG (reference sequence). The CDR3 is made up of 10 amino acids. V was cut by 8 bases and J by 5 bases, with 9 bases left in between. The CDR3 DNA reads as TGTGCCCGTGGGGGGACTGAAGCTTTCTTT. Translation: CARGGTEAFF.

Details on this clonotype: A much larger clone lies a single base off, so this may be a read error. This chain uses TRBV2 with TRBJ1-1; weak D call: TRBD1 (5 bases). Trimming left V 3 bases short and J 7 bases short, with 12 bases between. CDR1 is SNHLY and CDR2 is FYNNEI in the germline V gene. The CDR3 is made up of 13 amino acids. The CDR3 reads CASSDLDSGEAFF. CDR3 DNA sequence: TGTGCCAGCAGTGACTTAGACAGTGGTGAAGCTTTCTTT.

In its sample, this clonotype was seen a few times. This rearrangement joins TRBV12-3 or TRBV12-4 to TRBJ2-7; TRBD2 is a possible D gene (7 bases). V gave up 3 bases and J gave up 5 bases, with 17 bases separating them. The CDR3 contains 15 residues. The CDR3 DNA sequence: TGTGCCAGCAGTTTCGTCTGGGGGGGCAATGACGAGCAGTACTTC. Its protein product is CASSFVWGGNDEQYF.

This chain uses TRBV4-1 with TRBJ1-3, with D possibly TRBD1 on 6 matching bases. V lost 1 base to trimming and J lost 0 bases, with 10 bases between them. Germline V gene sequence: CDR1 MGHRA, CDR2 YSYEKL. This CDR3 contains 16 residues. CDR3 region: CASSQAQGSSGNTIYF. The CDR3 coding sequence is TGCGCCAGCAGCCAAGCCCAGGGGAGCTCTGGAAACACCATATATTTT.

In its sample, this clonotype was seen a few times. The chain combines TRBV6-5 with TRBJ2-7; tentatively, D is TRBD2 (6 bases). The CDR3 has 16 amino acids. The germline V gene has CDR1 MNHEY and CDR2 SVGAGI. Trimming left V 2 bases short and J 4 bases short, with 18 bases between. CDR3: CASSYVYPGASYEQYF. The CDR3 coding sequence is TGTGCCAGCAGTTACGTATATCCGGGAGCCTCGTACGAGCAGTACTTC.

The V and J genes are TRBV5-8 and TRBJ2-3; tentative D call: TRBD2 (6 bases). This CDR3 spans 15 amino acids. Trimming pared 4 bases from V and 0 bases from J, leaving 12 bases between. Germline V gene data show CDR1 as SGHTS and CDR2 as YDEGEE. CDR3 in DNA: TGTGCCAGCAGCGTAGCGGAAACTAGCACAGATACGCAGTATTTT. Its protein is CASSVAETSTDTQYF.

V gene TRBV3-1 combines with J gene TRBJ2-7; D gene unclear. The CDR3 has 13 residues. Trimming removed 10 bases from V and 0 bases from J, with 13 bases in between. Looked up from germline, CDR1 is LGHDT and CDR2 is YNNKEL (reference sequence). CDR3 sequence: CATFQANSYEQYF. As DNA, the CDR3 is TGTGCCACCTTCCAGGCTAACTCCTACGAGCAGTACTTC.

This clonotype was picked up many times. This rearrangement joins TRBV2 to TRBJ2-7; D is undetermined. Germline-derived CDR1 and CDR2 are SNHLY and FYNNEI. Trimming removed 0 bases at V and 3 bases at J, with 12 bases between. CDR3 length: 15 residues. The CDR3 DNA is TGTGCCAGCAGTGAAGCGTTTGGTGCCCTCTACGAGCAGTACTTC. Its protein is CASSEAFGALYEQYF. Supplemented by reference TRBV2 and TRBJ2-7, the full variable domain reads EPEVTQTPSHQVTQMGQEVILRCVPISNHLYFYWYRQILGQKVEFLVSFYNNEISEKSEIFDDQFSVERPDGSNFTLKIRSTKLEDSAMYFCASSEAFGALYEQYFGPGTRLTVT.

J is TRBJ2-3 and V is TRBV9, with no clear D. Germline values: CDR1 SGDLS, CDR2 YYNGEE. Trimming removed 4 bases from V and 4 bases from J, with 19 bases in between. CDR3 size: 16 residues. CDR3 sequence: CASSTLTGPSADTQYF. The DNA for the CDR3 is TGTGCCAGCAGCACCCTCACGGGCCCTTCGGCAGATACGCAGTATTTT.

This clonotype has at least ten counts. V is TRBV7-9 and J is TRBJ2-4, with a weak D call TRBD2 (6 bases). In germline, CDR1 is SEHNR, CDR2 FQNEAQ (reference sequence). The CDR3 loop spans 16 amino acids. V was trimmed by 4 bases and J by 0 bases, leaving 13 bases between them. CDR3: CASSSSPGVAKNIQYF. The CDR3 DNA follows: TGTGCCAGCAGCTCATCGCCGGGGGTAGCCAAAAACATTCAGTACTTC.

This clonotype appeared a single time. This may arise from a read error, as a much more abundant clone is one base away. Written as DNA, the CDR3 is TGTGTCAGCAGCTTGCCAGGCTACACTGAAGCTTTCTTT. It encodes CVSSLPGYTEAFF. This rearrangement joins TRBV7-9 to TRBJ1-1; D uncertain. CDR3 length: 13 amino acids. Germline V lookup: CDR1 SEHNR, CDR2 FQNEAQ (reference sequence).

Concerning this clonotype itself: It may be a read error: a sequence one base away is much more abundant. This sequence joins TRBV5-1 and TRBJ2-5, with TRBD2 matching 11 bases. The CDR3 is made up of 20 amino acids. CDR1 SGHRS and CDR2 YFSETQ come from the germline V gene. The CDR3 spells CANSPNGRSGRALVFETQYF. DNA for the CDR3: TGCGCCAACAGCCCCAATGGGCGTAGCGGGAGGGCCCTGGTCTTTGAGACCCAGTACTTC.

Concerning this clonotype: Given the absence of the conserved phenylalanine or tryptophan at the CDR3 end, a read error is likely. This chain connects TRBV27 to TRBJ2-7; the D is unclear. This CDR3 contains 14 residues. Germline lookup yields CDR1 MNHEY and CDR2 SMNVEV (reference sequence). V lost 8 bases, J lost 0 bases, and 14 bases lay in between. The CDR3 spells CASRDSPSSYEQYL. In nucleotides, the CDR3 is TGTGCCAGCCGCGACTCACCTAGCTCCTACGAGCAGTACCTC.

With regard to this clonotype: One end of the junction does not line up with germline, which may come from a read error. The J gene is TRBJ2-1, the V gene TRBV5-6; D call uncertain. CDR3 length: 15 amino acids. Germline V gene sequence: CDR1 SGHDT, CDR2 YYEEEE. The CDR3, as DNA: TGTGCCAGCAGCGGAAGGGTGCTGTCCTACAATGAGCAGTCCTTC. It codes for CASSGRVLSYNEQSF.

There are a few counts of this clonotype. The genes are TRBV29-1 and TRBJ2-7; 9 positions agree with TRBD2. The V and J ends lost 4 bases and 3 bases, in that order; junction bases with no gene match: 7. This CDR3 is built from 14 residues. Looked up from germline, CDR1 is SQVTM and CDR2 is ANQGSEA. The CDR3, as DNA: TGCAGCGTTGCGTCAATAGCGGGAGTCTACGAGCAGTACTTC. Translated, it gives CSVASIAGVYEQYF.

The chain combines TRBV7-8 with TRBJ2-7, with a possible D match to TRBD1 (5 bases). CDR3 length: 14 amino acids. From germline, CDR1 is SGHVS and CDR2 FQNEAQ. The V end lost 3 bases, the J end lost 5 bases, and 14 bases lay between the germline ends. The CDR3 sequence is CASSFPIRGNEQYF. DNA for the CDR3: TGTGCCAGCAGCTTTCCAATTAGGGGCAACGAGCAGTACTTC.

This clonotype has a handful of counts. The V call is TRBV20-1, the J call TRBJ1-5; unclear D gene. CDR1 DFQATT and CDR2 SNEGSKA come from the germline V gene (reference sequence). The CDR3 loop spans 15 amino acids. Trimming pared 3 bases from V and 0 bases from J, leaving 12 bases between. The CDR3 region has the DNA TGCAGTGCTAGCCCGCTTTTGAGTAGCAATCAGCCCCAGCATTTT. This gives the protein CSASPLLSSNQPQHF.